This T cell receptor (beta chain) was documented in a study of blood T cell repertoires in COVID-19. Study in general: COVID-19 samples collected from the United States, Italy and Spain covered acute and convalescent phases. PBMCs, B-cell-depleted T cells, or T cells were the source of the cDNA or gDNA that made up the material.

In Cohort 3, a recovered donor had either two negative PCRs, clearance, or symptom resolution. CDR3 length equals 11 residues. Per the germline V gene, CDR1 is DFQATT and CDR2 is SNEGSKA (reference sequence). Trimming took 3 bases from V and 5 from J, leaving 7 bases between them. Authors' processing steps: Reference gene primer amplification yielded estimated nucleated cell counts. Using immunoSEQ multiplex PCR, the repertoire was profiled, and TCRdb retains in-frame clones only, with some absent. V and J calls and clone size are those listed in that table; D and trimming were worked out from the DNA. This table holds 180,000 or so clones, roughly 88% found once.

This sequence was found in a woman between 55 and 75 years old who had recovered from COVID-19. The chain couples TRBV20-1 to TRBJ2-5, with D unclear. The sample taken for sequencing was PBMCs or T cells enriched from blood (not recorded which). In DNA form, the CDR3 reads TGCAGTGCTAGGAGCCGGGAGACCCAGTACTTC. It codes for CSARSRETQYF.